Below are 4 T cell receptor beta chains sequenced from a single sample in a study of blood T cell repertoires in COVID-19. This table comes from immunoSEQ multiplex PCR, and its TCRdb copy is limited to in-frame clones, with some not included. Of roughly 230,000 clones listed, around 81% were seen once; the top ten hold 4.4%. Specimen: peripheral blood. The receptors shown here come from a man aged 45 to 65 with active or convalescent COVID-19.

In its sample, this clone was seen once. V usage is TRBV4-2 and J usage is TRBJ2-3; 8 nucleotides match TRBD2. CDR1 and CDR2 (germline): LGHNA, YNFKEQ. The CDR3 sequence is 16 residues long. V was pared by 4 bases and J by 5 bases, with 11 bases of the junction left unmatched. Written as DNA, the CDR3 is TGTGCCAGCAGCCTCTCTCGGGCGGGGGGAGAAGATACGCAGTATTTT. This codes for CASSLSRAGGEDTQYF.

The chain is built from TRBV20-1 and TRBJ1-6; 9 bases agree with TRBD1. The V segment lost 3 bases and the J segment 10 bases; nucleotides outside the gene matches: 4. Germline V gene sequence: CDR1 DFQATT, CDR2 SNEGSKA (reference sequence). The CDR3 is 13 amino acids. The CDR3 DNA reads as TGCAGTGCTAGTAAGGGACAGGGATCACCCCTCCACTTT. It translates to CSASKGQGSPLHF.

This chain links TRBV2 with TRBJ2-7, with 9 bases lining up with TRBD1. V shed 6 bases and J 3 bases; nucleotides not matched to a gene: 6. The CDR3 is made up of 14 amino acids. Germline values: CDR1 SNHLY, CDR2 FYNNEI. The CDR3 sequence is CASRSGQGGYEQYF. Written as DNA, the CDR3 is TGTGCCAGCAGGTCGGGACAGGGAGGCTACGAGCAGTACTTC.

The rearrangement links TRBV10-3 to TRBJ2-7; no clear D gene. V lost 5 bases and J 0 bases, leaving 14 bases between the germline ends. The CDR3 loop spans 15 amino acids. Germline V gene data show CDR1 as ENHRY and CDR2 as SYGVKD. This CDR3 is CAISRSRLSSYEQYF. Written as DNA, the CDR3 is TGTGCCATCAGTAGAAGCAGGCTGAGCTCCTACGAGCAGTACTTC.